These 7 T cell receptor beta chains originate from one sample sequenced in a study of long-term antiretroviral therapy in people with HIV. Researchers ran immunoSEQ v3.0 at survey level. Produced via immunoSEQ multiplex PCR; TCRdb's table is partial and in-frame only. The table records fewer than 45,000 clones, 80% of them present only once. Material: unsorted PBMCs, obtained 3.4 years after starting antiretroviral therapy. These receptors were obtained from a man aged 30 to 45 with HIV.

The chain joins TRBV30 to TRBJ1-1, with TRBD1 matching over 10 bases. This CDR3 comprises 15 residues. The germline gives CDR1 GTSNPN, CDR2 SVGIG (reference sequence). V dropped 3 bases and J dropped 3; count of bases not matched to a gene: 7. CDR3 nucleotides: TGTGCCTGGAGAGCGGGACAGGGGACTTACACTGAAGCTTTCTTT. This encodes CAWRAGQGTYTEAFF.

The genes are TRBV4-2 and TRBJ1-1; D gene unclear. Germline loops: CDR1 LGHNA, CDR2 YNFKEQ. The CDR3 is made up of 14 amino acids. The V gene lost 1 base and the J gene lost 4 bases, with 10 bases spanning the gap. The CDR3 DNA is TGTGCCAGCAGCCAAGGCAAGGGTGGCACTGAAGCTTTCTTT. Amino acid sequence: CASSQGKGGTEAFF.

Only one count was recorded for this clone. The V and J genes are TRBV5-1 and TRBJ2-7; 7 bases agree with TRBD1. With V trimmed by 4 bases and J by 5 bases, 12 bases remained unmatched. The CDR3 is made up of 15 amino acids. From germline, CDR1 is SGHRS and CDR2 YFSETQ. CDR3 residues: CASSVGQVPLDEQYF. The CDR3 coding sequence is TGCGCCAGCAGCGTAGGACAGGTACCCTTGGACGAGCAGTACTTC.

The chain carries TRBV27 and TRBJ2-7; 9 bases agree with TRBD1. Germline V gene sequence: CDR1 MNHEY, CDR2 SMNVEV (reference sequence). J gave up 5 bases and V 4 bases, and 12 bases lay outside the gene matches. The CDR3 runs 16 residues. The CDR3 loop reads CASSSASGQGKNEQYF. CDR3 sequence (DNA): TGTGCCAGCAGTTCCGCCTCGGGACAGGGTAAGAACGAGCAGTACTTC.

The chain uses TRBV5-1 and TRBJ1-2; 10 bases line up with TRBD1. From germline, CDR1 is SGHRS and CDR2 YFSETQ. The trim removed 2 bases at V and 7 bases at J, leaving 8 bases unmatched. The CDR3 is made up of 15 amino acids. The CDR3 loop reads CASSFDRGLGGGYTF. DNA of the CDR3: TGCGCCAGCAGCTTTGACAGGGGGCTCGGTGGTGGCTACACCTTC. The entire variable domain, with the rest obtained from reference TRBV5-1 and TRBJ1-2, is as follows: KAGVTQTPRYLIKTRGQQVTLSCSPISGHRSVSWYQQTPGQGLQFLFEYFSETQRNKGNFPGRFSGRQFSNSRSEMNVSTLELGDSALYLCASSFDRGLGGGYTFGSGTRLTVV.

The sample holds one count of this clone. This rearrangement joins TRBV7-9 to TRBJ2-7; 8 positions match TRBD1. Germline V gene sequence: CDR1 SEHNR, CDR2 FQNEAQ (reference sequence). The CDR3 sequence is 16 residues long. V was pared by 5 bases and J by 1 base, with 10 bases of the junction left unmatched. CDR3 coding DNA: TGTGCCAGCAGCCCCCGGGGGCAGGGGGCATCCTACGAGCAGTACTTC. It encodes CASSPRGQGASYEQYF.

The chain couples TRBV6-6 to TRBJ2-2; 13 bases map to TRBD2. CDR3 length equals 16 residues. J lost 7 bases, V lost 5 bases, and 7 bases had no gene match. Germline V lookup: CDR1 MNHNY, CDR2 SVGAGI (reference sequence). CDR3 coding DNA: TGTGCCAGCAGTCCCGGACTAGCGGGAGTAAGCGGGGAGCTGTTTTTT. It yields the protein CASSPGLAGVSGELFF.